Each of the 14 T cell receptor beta chains below was sequenced from the same sample in a study of T-cell memory formation after mild COVID-19 (dated by TCRdb to the early 2020s). Libraries were made using 5' RACE. Sequenced on an Illumina NovaSeq 6000. Through fastp at Q25 and MiXCR, TCRdb rebuilt clones from the public reads, retaining in-frame beta chains. A single entry per CDR3 protein holds the most common genes and DNA from its merged rows. The table for this sample lists a few hundred thousand distinct CDR3 sequences; about 23% of them were counted only once. 12% of the sample goes to the ten largest clones. Sequenced material: PBMCs or a T cell subset sorted from them (not recorded which). These receptors all come from an adult woman who had mild COVID-19 (a few samples of this study predate the infection). The sample titles of this study are shuffled in the database, so cell type and time point are left out; the donor was told from shared clones.

V is TRBV5-4 and J is TRBJ2-5; weak D call: TRBD2 (6 bases). The V end lost 2 bases, the J end lost 3 bases, and 20 bases lay between the germline ends. The CDR3 has 17 amino acids. Germline CDR1 SGHNT, CDR2 YYREEE (reference sequence). The CDR3 DNA is TGTGCCAGCAGCTTCGGACTGCTAGCGACCGAGGAAGAGACCCAGTACTTC. This sequence encodes CASSFGLLATEEETQYF.

For the CDR3, the DNA is TGCGCCAGCAGCCAGGGGACTAGCGGGAGGGCCACAGATACGCAGTATTTT. Translated, it gives CASSQGTSGRATDTQYF. The chain combines TRBV4-3 with TRBJ2-3; 16 bases are a match to TRBD2. The V and J ends lost 3 bases and 2 bases, in that order; junction bases with no gene match: 2. Germline values: CDR1 LGHNA, CDR2 YSLEER. CDR3 size: 17 residues.

This clonotype was recorded a few times. This chain links TRBV12-5 with TRBJ2-7, with 7 bases aligning to TRBD1. Germline V gene lookup returns CDR1 LGHNT and CDR2 FRNRAP. This CDR3 is 11 amino acids long. V dropped 11 bases and J dropped 5; count of bases not matched to a gene: 6. DNA of the CDR3: TGTGCTGTGGACAGGATCCACGAGCAGTACTTC. It codes for CAVDRIHEQYF. The full variable domain, rest sourced from reference TRBV12-5 and TRBJ2-7, is DARVTQTPRHKVTEMGQEVTMRCQPILGHNTVFWYRQTMMQGLELLAYFRNRAPLDDSGMPKDRFSAEMPDATLATLKIQPSEPRDSAVYFCAVDRIHEQYFGPGTRLTVT.

At least ten counts were recorded for this clonotype. CDR3 sequence reads: CASSSSQGSLNGYTF. CDR3 DNA sequence: TGCGCCAGCAGCTCGAGTCAGGGGTCTCTTAATGGCTACACCTTC. The chain links TRBV5-1 to TRBJ1-2, with a possible D match to TRBD1 (6 bases). Per the germline V gene, CDR1 is SGHRS and CDR2 is YFSETQ. The CDR3 is 15 amino acids. V was clipped by 3 bases and J by 6 bases, with 18 bases between them.

The chain has TRBV7-9 and TRBJ2-5, with 13 nucleotides matching TRBD2. Germline-derived CDR1 and CDR2 are SEHNR and FQNEAQ (reference sequence). The CDR3 has 16 amino acids. With V trimmed by 5 bases and J by 3 bases, 6 bases remained unmatched. The DNA of the CDR3 is TGTGCCAGCAGCCCCCGACTAGCGGGAGGAGAAGAGACCCAGTACTTC. This sequence encodes CASSPRLAGGEETQYF.

This clonotype has a handful of counts. The chain combines TRBV28 with TRBJ2-7; 11 positions match TRBD2. Germline CDR1 and CDR2: MDHEN and SYDVKM. V shed 6 bases and J 4 bases; nucleotides not matched to a gene: 11. The CDR3 runs 16 residues. CDR3 sequence reads: CASSSLAGDTIYEQYF. As DNA, the CDR3 is TGTGCCAGCAGCTCACTAGCGGGAGACACCATTTACGAGCAGTACTTC.

This clonotype has only a few counts. The chain recombines TRBV20-1 with TRBJ2-3; D uncertain. V was shortened by 1 base and J by 0 bases, with 14 bases between the two germline ends. CDR3 length: 16 amino acids. Germline CDR1 reads DFQATT; CDR2 reads SNEGSKA (reference sequence). The CDR3 protein is CSARGAGPRSTDTQYF. The CDR3 DNA reads TGCAGTGCTAGAGGCGCAGGCCCTCGTAGCACAGATACGCAGTATTTT.

This clonotype came up many times. The CDR3 DNA sequence: TGTGCCAGCAGTCCGACTGGGGGCAGCTCCTACAATGAGCAGTTCTTC. Its protein is CASSPTGGSSYNEQFF. The rearrangement links TRBV12-3 or TRBV12-4 to TRBJ2-1; possible D gene TRBD1, 6 bases. The V end lost 5 bases, the J end lost 0 bases, and 14 bases lay between the germline ends. This CDR3 comprises 16 residues.

The V call is TRBV2, the J call TRBJ1-5; weak D call: TRBD1 (5 bases). V was cut by 6 bases and J by 7 bases, with 16 bases left in between. The CDR3 runs to 14 residues. The germline V gene has CDR1 SNHLY and CDR2 FYNNEI. The CDR3 nucleotides are TGTGCCAGCAGAACCGGGACCCTCAGGCAGCCCCAGCATTTT. Protein sequence: CASRTGTLRQPQHF.

This clonotype has just a few counts. The CDR3 is CASSKVAGGETQYF. CDR3 in DNA: TGTGCCAGTAGTAAGGTAGCGGGCGGAGAGACCCAGTACTTC. This chain connects TRBV19 to TRBJ2-5; 7 nucleotides match TRBD2. CDR3 size: 14 residues. Germline trimming cut 4 bases from V and 4 bases from J; bases unmatched to any gene: 6. In germline, CDR1 is LNHDA, CDR2 SQIVND (reference sequence). Variable domain in full (rest from reference TRBV19 and TRBJ2-5): DGGITQSPKYLFRKEGQNVTLSCEQNLNHDAMYWYRQDPGQGLRLIYYSQIVNDFQKGDIAEGYSVSREKKESFPLTVTSAQKNPTAFYLCASSKVAGGETQYFGPGTRLLVL.

V usage is TRBV11-2 and J usage is TRBJ2-1, with D possibly matching TRBD1 (6 bases). Germline V lookup: CDR1 SGHAT, CDR2 FQNNGV. Trimming pared 5 bases from V and 5 bases from J, leaving 22 bases between. The CDR3 loop spans 17 amino acids. CDR3 sequence (DNA): TGTGCCAGCAGCCCCGGGACACCCAACCCTCGGGACAATGAGCAGTTCTTC. It yields the protein CASSPGTPNPRDNEQFF. The full variable domain, its missing parts supplied by reference TRBV11-2 and TRBJ2-1, is EAGVAQSPRYKIIEKRQSVAFWCNPISGHATLYWYQQILGQGPKLLIQFQNNGVVDDSQLPKDRFSAERLKGVDSTLKIQPAKLEDSAVYLCASSPGTPNPRDNEQFFGPGTRLTVL.

The table lists this clonotype with a few counts. The chain has TRBV25-1 and TRBJ2-7, with 8 positions matching TRBD2. The V gene end was trimmed by 8 bases and the J gene end by 0 bases; junction bases not matched to a gene: 3. This CDR3 is 13 amino acids long. Germline V lookup: CDR1 MGHDK, CDR2 SYGVNS. CDR3 in DNA: TGTGCCAGCGGAGGGACTAGCTCCTACGAGCAGTACTTC. Translated, it gives CASGGTSSYEQYF.

DNA of the CDR3: TGTGCCAGCAGCGTAGCGAGGGTAGGAAGGGAGACCCAGTACTTC. Translating it yields CASSVARVGRETQYF. The genes are TRBV9 and TRBJ2-5; D is perhaps TRBD2 (5 bases). This CDR3 contains 15 residues. The germline gives CDR1 SGDLS, CDR2 YYNGEE. Trimming stripped 0 bases from V and 5 bases from J, with 14 bases between. Based on the CDR3 plus reference TRBV9 and TRBJ2-5, the full variable domain is DSGVTQTPKHLITATGQRVTLRCSPRSGDLSVYWYQQSLDQGLQFLIQYYNGEERAKGNILERFSAQQFPDLHSELNLSSLELGDSALYFCASSVARVGRETQYFGPGTRLLVL.

The CDR3 spells CASIGTMNTEAFF. CDR3 in DNA: TGTGCCAGCATCGGGACAATGAACACTGAAGCTTTCTTT. The chain links TRBV2 to TRBJ1-1, with D perhaps matching TRBD1 (6 bases). V was shortened by 7 bases and J by 0 bases, with 9 bases between the two germline ends. The germline gives CDR1 SNHLY, CDR2 FYNNEI. The CDR3 loop spans 13 amino acids. The whole variable domain, remainder taken from reference TRBV2 and TRBJ1-1, is EPEVTQTPSHQVTQMGQEVILRCVPISNHLYFYWYRQILGQKVEFLVSFYNNEISEKSEIFDDQFSVERPDGSNFTLKIRSTKLEDSAMYFCASIGTMNTEAFFGQGTRLTVV.